A single sample is the source of the 22 T cell receptor beta chains below, sequenced in a study of shared clonotypes between healthy human individuals. Assay used: immunoSEQ multiplex PCR; TCRdb lists only in-frame clones, some missing. Of some 2,000,000 clones listed, approximately 94% are singletons. The sequencing sample was made of naive CD4+ T cells sorted from blood. The subset is: CD45RA+ positively selected. These TCRs come from a man aged 18 to 30 in good health.

The gene calls are TRBV5-1 and TRBJ1-1, with no clear D. The CDR3 is 14 residues long. Trimming stripped 2 bases from V and 6 bases from J, with 14 bases between. In germline, CDR1 is SGHRS, CDR2 YFSETQ. This chain's CDR3 is CASSFGGPGSEAFF. DNA for the CDR3: TGCGCCAGCAGCTTTGGAGGGCCCGGGTCTGAAGCTTTCTTT. Full variable domain (rest looked up from reference TRBV5-1 and TRBJ1-1): KAGVTQTPRYLIKTRGQQVTLSCSPISGHRSVSWYQQTPGQGLQFLFEYFSETQRNKGNFPGRFSGRQFSNSRSEMNVSTLELGDSALYLCASSFGGPGSEAFFGQGTRLTVV.

The V call is TRBV4-1, the J call TRBJ1-1, with D perhaps matching TRBD1 (6 bases). In germline, CDR1 is MGHRA, CDR2 YSYEKL. Trimming took off 2 bases at V and 0 bases at J, with 10 bases between the two ends. The CDR3 loop spans 15 amino acids. The CDR3 DNA reads as TGCGCCAGCAGCCAACCGGGGGGGCTGAACACTGAAGCTTTCTTT. The encoded protein is CASSQPGGLNTEAFF.

This clone has only one observation. The chain couples TRBV6-5 to TRBJ1-1; 7 positions agree with TRBD1. The CDR3 length is 14 residues. Germline V gene sequence: CDR1 MNHEY, CDR2 SVGAGI. V lost 5 bases, J lost 5 bases, and 8 bases stayed unmatched. The CDR3 DNA sequence: TGTGCCAGCAGTAGGGACAGCGTCGGGACTGAAGCTTTCTTT. Encoded protein: CASSRDSVGTEAFF.

CDR3 sequence: CSARAVSEAFF. CDR3 coding DNA: TGCAGTGCTAGAGCGGTTAGTGAAGCTTTCTTT. The chain is built from TRBV20-1 and TRBJ1-1, with unresolved D. The CDR3 consists of 11 residues. The V gene's germline CDR1 is DFQATT and CDR2 SNEGSKA (reference sequence). V was clipped by 1 base and J by 7 bases, with 7 bases between them.

The table lists this clone with a count of one. The chain is built from TRBV6-5 and TRBJ2-7, with D possibly being TRBD2 (6 bases). V was pared by 7 bases and J by 1 base, with 14 bases between. The CDR3 is made up of 14 amino acids. Germline lookup yields CDR1 MNHEY and CDR2 SVGAGI. CDR3 residues: CASTSPRGSYEQYF. CDR3 sequence (DNA): TGTGCCAGCACCTCCCCCCGGGGGTCCTACGAGCAGTACTTC.

The rearrangement links TRBV6-1 to TRBJ2-1; D is unresolved. This CDR3 region has 14 residues. Germline CDR1 is MNHNS and CDR2 is SASEGT. The V end was cut by 1 base, the J end by 5 bases, with 9 bases between. The CDR3: CASSEEGIHNEQFF. CDR3 in DNA: TGTGCCAGCAGTGAAGAGGGTATCCACAATGAGCAGTTCTTC.

The J gene is TRBJ2-2, the V gene TRBV5-1; unclear D gene. This CDR3 comprises 13 residues. CDR1 and CDR2 from the germline V gene are SGHRS and YFSETQ. The V end was cut by 4 bases, the J end by 6 bases, with 10 bases between. The DNA of the CDR3 is TGCGCCAGCAGCCGACCATTGGCCGGGGAGCTGTTTTTT. Amino acid sequence: CASSRPLAGELFF.

The chain is built from TRBV7-9 and TRBJ1-5; 7 bases are a match to TRBD1. The V gene end was trimmed by 1 base and the J gene end by 0 bases; junction bases not matched to a gene: 3. The CDR3 sequence is 16 residues long. From germline, CDR1 is SEHNR and CDR2 FQNEAQ (reference sequence). The CDR3 spells CASSLGQGDSNQPQHF. For the CDR3, the DNA is TGTGCCAGCAGCTTAGGACAGGGAGATAGCAATCAGCCCCAGCATTTT.

The chain uses TRBV19 and TRBJ2-4; no firm D call. The V gene's germline CDR1 is LNHDA and CDR2 SQIVND (reference sequence). This CDR3 spans 19 amino acids. V dropped 3 bases and J dropped 2 bases, with 23 bases sitting between them. The CDR3 is CASSMVQAAGELTKNIQYF. CDR3 DNA: TGTGCCAGTAGTATGGTCCAGGCGGCCGGAGAACTAACCAAAAACATTCAGTACTTC.

The DNA for the CDR3 is TGTGCCTGGGGCAGCGGTCGGGCCTATAATTCACCCCTCCACTTT. It codes for CAWGSGRAYNSPLHF. This sequence joins TRBV30 and TRBJ1-6, with unresolved D. Deletions cut 5 bases from V and 2 bases from J, with 13 bases between. Germline-derived CDR1 and CDR2 are GTSNPN and SVGIG (reference sequence). This CDR3 comprises 15 residues.

The chain uses TRBV30 and TRBJ2-3; D possibly corresponds to TRBD1 (6 bases). Germline V gene lookup returns CDR1 GTSNPN and CDR2 SVGIG (reference sequence). The CDR3 sequence is 15 residues long. V was pared by 2 bases and J by 4 bases, with 16 bases between. Written as DNA, the CDR3 is TGTGCCTGGAGTATGATACAGGGAAAGGCAGATACGCAGTATTTT. Amino acids: CAWSMIQGKADTQYF.

CDR3: CSVGLERGGTDTQYF. CDR3 DNA: TGCAGCGTTGGTCTCGAGCGCGGGGGTACAGATACGCAGTATTTT. The chain has TRBV29-1 and TRBJ2-3; 7 bases agree with TRBD2. The germline V gene has CDR1 SQVTM and CDR2 ANQGSEA. This CDR3 is built from 15 residues. Unmatched junction bases numbered 10, after V lost 4 bases and J lost 3 bases.

The chain recombines TRBV11-2 with TRBJ2-3, with 8 positions matching TRBD2. CDR3 length: 14 amino acids. J lost 3 bases, V lost 3 bases, and 2 bases had no gene match. Germline loops: CDR1 SGHAT, CDR2 FQNNGV. CDR3: CASSFGRGTDTQYF. DNA of the CDR3: TGTGCCAGCAGCTTCGGGAGGGGGACAGATACGCAGTATTTT.

This clone was observed a handful of times. The chain uses TRBV5-4 and TRBJ1-2; the D is unclear. V was pared by 4 bases and J by 1 base, with 8 bases between. This CDR3 has 13 amino acids. Germline V gene data show CDR1 as SGHNT and CDR2 as YYREEE (reference sequence). CDR3 DNA sequence: TGTGCCAGCAGCGTGCCCGGTAACTATGGCTACACCTTC. This codes for CASSVPGNYGYTF.

The chain couples TRBV19 to TRBJ1-2; D is uncertain. The germline CDR1 and CDR2 sequences are LNHDA and SQIVND (reference sequence). The CDR3 has 16 residues. With 7 bases removed from V and 2 bases from J, the gap between germline ends came to 20 bases. CDR3 region: CASNVAFGGLNYGYTF. The DNA for the CDR3 is TGTGCCAGTAACGTGGCGTTCGGCGGATTAAACTATGGCTACACCTTC.

The chain has TRBV28 and TRBJ1-2; a weak D match, TRBD1 (6 bases). Germline values: CDR1 MDHEN, CDR2 SYDVKM. The CDR3 is 14 residues long. Trimming removed 6 bases from V and 6 bases from J, with 17 bases in between. CDR3 coding DNA: TGTGCCAGCAGGTTAAGCGGGACAATCAATGGCTACACCTTC. This sequence encodes CASRLSGTINGYTF.

The chain carries TRBV5-1 and TRBJ2-1, with no clear D. Trimming took off 0 bases at V and 4 bases at J, with 11 bases between the two ends. The CDR3 loop spans 15 amino acids. Germline V gives CDR1 SGHRS, CDR2 YFSETQ. CDR3 region: CASSLGLDLYNEQFF. The CDR3, as DNA: TGCGCCAGCAGCTTGGGGCTAGACCTATACAATGAGCAGTTCTTC. Full variable domain (rest looked up from reference TRBV5-1 and TRBJ2-1): KAGVTQTPRYLIKTRGQQVTLSCSPISGHRSVSWYQQTPGQGLQFLFEYFSETQRNKGNFPGRFSGRQFSNSRSEMNVSTLELGDSALYLCASSLGLDLYNEQFFGPGTRLTVL.

The chain employs TRBV2 and TRBJ2-2; 8 nucleotides match TRBD2. The CDR3 has 16 residues. Trimming at V came to 1 base and at J to 7 bases, leaving 8 bases not matched to a gene. Germline CDR1 SNHLY, CDR2 FYNNEI. The DNA for the CDR3 is TGTGCCAGCAGTGAAGGAACGGGGGGGCCGTTCGGGGAGCTGTTTTTT. Residues: CASSEGTGGPFGELFF.

To note about this clone: Different DNA sequences within this sample yield the same CDR3. The V call is TRBV11-2, the J call TRBJ2-5; 7 bases are shared with TRBD2. Germline trimming cut 1 base from V and 5 bases from J; bases unmatched to any gene: 4. This CDR3 contains 14 residues. The germline V gene encodes CDR1 SGHAT and CDR2 FQNNGV. The CDR3 DNA sequence: TGTGCCAGCAGCTTAGCGGGGGGTTCCGAGACCCAGTACTTC. It specifies CASSLAGGSETQYF.

The V call is TRBV11-2, the J call TRBJ2-7; the match to TRBD2 covers 8 bases. Germline loops: CDR1 SGHAT, CDR2 FQNNGV. This CDR3 has 16 residues. With V trimmed by 2 bases and J by 2 bases, 8 bases remained unmatched. The CDR3 DNA reads as TGTGCCAGCAGCTTATGGGCTACTAGCGGCACCTACGAGCAGTACTTC. This codes for CASSLWATSGTYEQYF. The full variable domain, rest sourced from reference TRBV11-2 and TRBJ2-7, is EAGVAQSPRYKIIEKRQSVAFWCNPISGHATLYWYQQILGQGPKLLIQFQNNGVVDDSQLPKDRFSAERLKGVDSTLKIQPAKLEDSAVYLCASSLWATSGTYEQYFGPGTRLTVT.

A single count supports this clone. CDR3 residues: CASTEGNTQYF. The CDR3 coding sequence is TGTGCCAGCACCGAGGGGAATACGCAGTATTTT. This chain links TRBV7-2 with TRBJ2-3; either TRBD1 or TRBD2 may supply D (5 bases each). V was clipped by 7 bases and J by 7 bases, with 9 bases between them. There are 11 residues in the CDR3. Germline CDR1 SGHTA, CDR2 FQGNSA.

The chain is built from TRBV7-9 and TRBJ2-5, with unresolved D. The CDR3 spans 15 residues. V was shortened by 2 bases and J by 2 bases, with 12 bases between the two germline ends. CDR1 and CDR2 from the germline V gene are SEHNR and FQNEAQ (reference sequence). In nucleotides, the CDR3 is TGTGCCAGCAGCTTAATAGACGGGCCTCAAGAGACCCAGTACTTC. Translation: CASSLIDGPQETQYF.